These T cell receptor beta chains were read from a single sample in a study of blood T cell repertoires in COVID-19. Using immunoSEQ multiplex PCR, the repertoire was profiled, and TCRdb retains in-frame clones only, with some absent. The sample lists 200,000 or so clones; approximately 81% were seen once. Specimen: peripheral blood. The origin of the receptors is an older person with COVID-19, enrolled during active disease. Both conserved end residues are part of each CDR3. The order of the fields is clone size, V gene, D gene, J gene, CDR3 DNA, CDR3 protein. The D gene is left open where the match is weak. The listing skips clone size in some rows; elsewhere it reads once, few, many or a size class.

once	TRBV7-9	TRBD1	TRBJ2-3	TGTGCCAGCAGCAGTAAGGGACAGACCATCACAGATACGCAGTATTTT	CASSSKGQTITDTQYF
NA	TRBV6-6	NA	TRBJ2-7	TGTGCCAGCAGTTACCGCGGCCACGAGCAGTACTTC	CASSYRGHEQYF
NA	TRBV19	NA	TRBJ2-2	TGTGCCAGTAGTATTCGCGGGACCGGGGAGCTGTTTTTT	CASSIRGTGELFF
NA	TRBV11-1	NA	TRBJ2-1	TGTGCCAGCAGCTTAGCGCGGCCCTATGAGCAGTTCTTC	CASSLARPYEQFF
NA	TRBV2	NA	TRBJ1-2	TGTGCCAGCAGTGGGGGAGATGGCTACACCTTC	CASSGGDGYTF
NA	TRBV29-1	NA	TRBJ2-1	TGCAGCGTTGATGGGAGTATAGATGAGCAGTTCTTC	CSVDGSIDEQFF
NA	TRBV24-1	NA	TRBJ2-3	TGTGCCACCAGTGATTTGCAGCGGGCGGATCCAGATACGCAGTATTTT	CATSDLQRADPDTQYF
NA	TRBV19	NA	TRBJ2-1	TGTGCCAGTAGCGGGATGAAAAGCTCCTACAATGAGCAGTTCTTC	CASSGMKSSYNEQFF
NA	TRBV7-9	NA	TRBJ1-1	TGTGCCAGCAGCTTAGGGGCCCAACTTGAAGCTTTCTTT	CASSLGAQLEAFF
NA	TRBV5-1	NA	TRBJ1-2	TGCGCCAGCAGCTTGAGGCAGGGGCTAGCTAACTATGGCTACACCTTC	CASSLRQGLANYGYTF
NA	TRBV6-5	NA	TRBJ1-6	TGTGCCAGCAGGAGACAGAATTATAATTCACCCCTCCACTTT	CASRRQNYNSPLHF
NA	TRBV9	TRBD1	TRBJ1-1	TGTGCCAGCAGCGTAGTCACAGGGGGAATGACTGAAGCTTTCTTT	CASSVVTGGMTEAFF
NA	TRBV4-3	TRBD1	TRBJ1-4	TGCGCCAGCAGCCAAAACAGGGGGGGGAGAGAAAAACTGTTTTTT	CASSQNRGGREKLFF
NA	TRBV19	NA	TRBJ1-3	TGTGCCAGTAGTATCGGAGAGACCGGAAACACCATATATTTT	CASSIGETGNTIYF